Sequencing of this T cell receptor (beta chain) was carried out in a study of graft-versus-host responses after intestinal transplantation. Study summary: Once they had received anti-thymocyte globulin induction, all recipients took tacrolimus and steroids for around three years. Study-level findings and limits: Recipient marrow harbored GvH clones, some of which surfaced first in ileum or blood.

The J segment lost 6 bases and the V segment lost 6 bases, leaving 7 bases of the junction unmatched. The V gene's germline CDR1 is ENHRY and CDR2 SYGVKD. The CDR3 consists of 15 residues. The culture paired approximately 200,000 irradiated violet-dye-labeled stimulators with approximately 200,000 CFSE-labeled responders. Post-reaction sorting isolated proliferating CFSE-low CD3+CD4+ and CD3+CD8+ responders. The table lists this clone with a few counts. Clones were sequenced by immunoSEQ multiplex PCR, and TCRdb holds only the in-frame ones, with some missing. The sample yields approximately 8,700 clones, approximately 31% seen once.

This sequence originates from a human patient who received an intestinal transplant. This specimen consisted of alloreactive CD4+ T cells from a mixed lymphocyte reaction culture, obtained before intestinal transplant. Subset specified: CFSE-low proliferating T cells sorted from roughly 6-day pre-transplant mixed lymphocyte reaction (GvH or HvG direction). This chain joins TRBV10-3 and TRBJ2-1; 11 bases map to TRBD2. The CDR3 spells CAISRLAGLSNEQFF. CDR3 nucleotides: TGTGCCATCAGCCGACTAGCGGGGTTAAGCAATGAGCAGTTCTTC.